The entry below describes one T cell receptor beta chain. Profiled with immunoSEQ multiplex PCR; TCRdb holds only in-frame clones, not every one. The table includes more than 75,000 clones, more than 75% detected once. The entry originates in a study of blood T cell repertoires in COVID-19. V was clipped by 6 bases and J by 6 bases; unmatched bases: 8. CDR1 is SQVTM and CDR2 is ANQGSEA in the germline V gene. The CDR3 length is 14 residues. Material for sequencing was peripheral blood. The V gene is TRBV29-1, the J gene TRBJ1-1; TRBD1 aligns across 12 bases. This TCR was recovered from a woman older than 75 with active COVID-19. The CDR3 region is CSVGTGGMRSEAFF. DNA of the CDR3: TGCAGCGTCGGGACAGGGGGCATGAGGTCTGAAGCTTTCTTT.